The source of this TCR beta chain is a study of T cell responses to AZD1222 COVID-19 vaccine. Findings of the study overall: In the spike-specific TCR repertoire, nearly half reportedly target unmutated variant regions. Researchers report vaccine-associated CD4 TCRs spanning spike, with dominance at 160-218 and 743-854.

Second doses at about 4 or about 12 weeks were pooled. Using immunoSEQ multiplex PCR, the repertoire was profiled, and TCRdb retains in-frame clones only, with some absent. This sample has about 130,000 clones; roughly 91% occur once, and the top ten carry 6% to 7%. With respect to this clone: As yet, its antigen is unknown.

V was cut by 0 bases and J by 7 bases, with 19 bases left in between. The CDR3 extends over 18 amino acids. The source material was peripheral blood, sampled 28 days after the second AZD1222 dose. The chain carries TRBV23-1 and TRBJ1-6, with a weak D call TRBD1 (5 bases). TRBV23-1 is flagged as an ORF with uncertain function. This receptor was taken from an adult who received the AZD1222 COVID-19 vaccine. DNA for the CDR3: TGCGCCAGCAGTCAATCTACCGCCCCGACAGCCAGAAATTCACCCCTCCACTTT. Translated: CASSQSTAPTARNSPLHF.